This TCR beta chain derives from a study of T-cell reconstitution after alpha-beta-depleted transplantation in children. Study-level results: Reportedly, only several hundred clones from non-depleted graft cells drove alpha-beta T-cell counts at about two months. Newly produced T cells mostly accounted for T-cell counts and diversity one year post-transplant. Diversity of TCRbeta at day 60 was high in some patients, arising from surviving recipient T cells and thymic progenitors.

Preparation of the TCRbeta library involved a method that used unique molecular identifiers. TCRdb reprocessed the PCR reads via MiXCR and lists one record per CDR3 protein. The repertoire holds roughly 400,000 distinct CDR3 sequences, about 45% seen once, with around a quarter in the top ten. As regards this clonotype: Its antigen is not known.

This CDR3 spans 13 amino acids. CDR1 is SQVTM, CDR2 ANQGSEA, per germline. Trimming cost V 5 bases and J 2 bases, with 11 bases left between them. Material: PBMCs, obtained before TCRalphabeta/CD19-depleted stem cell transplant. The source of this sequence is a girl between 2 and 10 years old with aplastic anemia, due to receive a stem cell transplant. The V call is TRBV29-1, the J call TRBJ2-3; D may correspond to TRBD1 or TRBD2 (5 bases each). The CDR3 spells CSVLRGPTDTQYF. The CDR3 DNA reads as TGCAGCGTTCTTAGGGGACCCACAGATACGCAGTATTTT.